The 11 T cell receptor beta chains in this list originate from one sample, sequenced in a study of cytomegalovirus exposure and HLA in healthy donors. The PCR contained 60 Vbeta and 13 Jbeta primers. Profiling relied on immunoSEQ multiplex PCR, and the TCRdb table lists in-frame clones only, not all of them. The data show 120,000 or so clones, with about three quarters seen just once and 6.3% held by the top ten. The specimen sequenced was PBMCs. All receptors come from a woman between 40 and 50 years old in good health and CMV-seronegative.

The CDR3, as DNA: TGTGCCAGCAGTGACCACAGGGGGGAGAAGCCCCAGCATTTT. Protein product: CASSDHRGEKPQHF. The rearrangement uses TRBV25-1 and TRBJ1-5, with 8 bases that match TRBD1. With 3 bases clipped from V and 8 bases from J, the junction kept 6 bases outside the gene matches. CDR3 length: 14 residues. CDR1 and CDR2 from the germline V gene are MGHDK and SYGVNS.

V usage is TRBV7-9 and J usage is TRBJ2-1, with 10 bases fitting TRBD2. This CDR3 spans 18 amino acids. The V segment lost 5 bases and the J segment 10 bases; nucleotides outside the gene matches: 20. Germline V gives CDR1 SEHNR, CDR2 FQNEAQ (reference sequence). DNA of the CDR3: TGTGCCAGCAGCCCCAGGAGGCTAGCGGGAGTTGGTTCTCGGGAGCAGTTCTTC. It yields the protein CASSPRRLAGVGSREQFF.

This sequence joins TRBV7-6 and TRBJ2-7; TRBD2 agrees at 13 bases. CDR1 and CDR2 from the germline V gene are SGHVS and FNYEAQ. The V gene end was trimmed by 5 bases and the J gene end by 2 bases; junction bases not matched to a gene: 18. The CDR3 is 20 amino acids. CDR3 residues: CASSPDVIGLAGDKAYEQYF. CDR3 DNA sequence: TGTGCCAGCAGCCCAGACGTTATCGGACTAGCGGGAGATAAGGCCTACGAGCAGTACTTC.

A remark on this clone: At one end the junction does not follow the germline gene, possibly because of a read error. This rearrangement joins TRBV7-2 to TRBJ2-6; D might be TRBD2 (6 bases). Germline V CDR1 and CDR2: SGHTA, FQGNSA. The CDR3 totals 15 residues. DNA for the CDR3: TGTGCCAGCAGCTTCCAGGGCGGCGGGGCCAACGGCCTGACTTTC. Protein product: CASSFQGGGANGLTF.

Note on this clone: The sample contains more than one DNA sequence encoding this CDR3. This chain connects TRBV27 to TRBJ1-2; D gene uncertain. Trimming removed 0 bases at V and 8 bases at J, with 10 bases between. The CDR3 is made up of 13 amino acids. Germline CDR1 reads MNHEY; CDR2 reads SMNVEV (reference sequence). CDR3 amino acids: CASSLSGLYGYTF. DNA for the CDR3: TGTGCCAGCAGTTTATCCGGGTTGTACGGCTACACCTTC.

The chain employs TRBV6-1 and TRBJ2-3; TRBD2 aligns across 7 bases. The V segment lost 0 bases and the J segment 5 bases; nucleotides outside the gene matches: 2. The CDR3 runs to 14 residues. Per germline, CDR1 MNHNS and CDR2 SASEGT. The CDR3 spells CASSEAASGDTQYF. CDR3 in DNA: TGTGCCAGCAGTGAAGCGGCTAGCGGAGATACGCAGTATTTT.

The gene calls are TRBV19 and TRBJ2-3, with TRBD1 identical over 8 bases. The CDR3 runs 16 residues. Per germline, CDR1 LNHDA and CDR2 SQIVND (reference sequence). V shed 4 bases, J shed 3 bases, and the junction held 9 bases outside the gene matches. CDR3 coding DNA: TGTGCCAGTAGTACGTACAGGGGGACCGAGACAGATACGCAGTATTTT. Translated: CASSTYRGTETDTQYF. Based on the CDR3 plus reference TRBV19 and TRBJ2-3, the full variable domain is DGGITQSPKYLFRKEGQNVTLSCEQNLNHDAMYWYRQDPGQGLRLIYYSQIVNDFQKGDIAEGYSVSREKKESFPLTVTSAQKNPTAFYLCASSTYRGTETDTQYFGPGTRLTVL.

CDR3 region: CASSLWGLRGSDYGYTF. DNA of the CDR3: TGCGCCAGCAGCTTATGGGGATTAAGGGGATCCGACTATGGCTACACCTTC. The V call is TRBV5-1, the J call TRBJ1-2; possibly TRBD1 for D (5 bases). Germline loops: CDR1 SGHRS, CDR2 YFSETQ. The V end lost 2 bases, the J end lost 3 bases, and 20 bases lay between the germline ends. The CDR3 is made up of 17 amino acids.

This clone was seen just once. The chain links TRBV5-8 to TRBJ2-2, with TRBD1 as a possible D gene (5 bases). CDR3 size: 14 residues. CDR1 and CDR2 (germline): SGHTS, YDEGEE. V was shortened by 10 bases and J by 3 bases, with 16 bases between the two germline ends. For the CDR3, the DNA is TGTGCCCGCAAACCGACAGACTACACCGGGGAGCTGTTTTTT. It codes for CARKPTDYTGELFF.

This chain links TRBV5-1 with TRBJ1-2; 9 bases agree with TRBD1. V lost 0 bases to trimming and J lost 7 bases; unmatched junction nucleotides: 1. CDR1 and CDR2 (germline): SGHRS, YFSETQ. The CDR3 length is 13 residues. The CDR3 DNA reads as TGCGCCAGCAGCTTGGAACAGGGGGCTGGCTACACCTTC. It is translated as CASSLEQGAGYTF.

The V gene is TRBV12-5, the J gene TRBJ2-1; 9 positions agree with TRBD1. CDR3 size: 15 residues. The trim removed 6 bases at V and 0 bases at J, leaving 3 bases unmatched. Germline V gives CDR1 LGHNT, CDR2 FRNRAP. CDR3 residues: CASGMGQGSYNEQFF. Written as DNA, the CDR3 is TGTGCTAGTGGAATGGGACAGGGCTCCTACAATGAGCAGTTCTTC.